Presented here are 7 T cell receptor beta chains from one specimen sequenced in a study of glioma-infiltrating T cells after dendritic cell vaccination (dated by TCRdb to the mid-2010s). To prepare the library, the immunoSEQ multiplex PCR assay was applied. TCRdb's version of the immuneACCESS table is confined to in-frame rearrangements and falls short of the full clone set. An unresolved V gene accounts for under half of the shortfall where checked; the remainder is of unknown origin. The sample includes 80,000 to 95,000 clones, with 75% to 90% observed a single time. More than 8% of the sample is held by the ten biggest clonotypes. Taken with the paper, the label for time point translates to: after dendritic cell vaccination, including at tumor progression/relapse. The sample was blood, taken after dendritic cell vaccination. Every receptor here comes from a human donor with glioblastoma.

The chain couples TRBV5-1 to TRBJ2-1; 8 bases line up with TRBD1. V was pared by 1 base and J by 0 bases, with 0 bases of the junction left unmatched. Germline CDR1 reads SGHRS; CDR2 reads YFSETQ. The CDR3 length is 15 residues. Here the CDR3 reads CASSLTGGSYNEQFF. CDR3 sequence (DNA): TGCGCCAGCAGCTTGACAGGGGGCTCCTACAATGAGCAGTTCTTC.

This clone was seen only a few times. V usage is TRBV9 and J usage is TRBJ2-5, with 13 bases identical to TRBD2. V trimming: 0 bases; J trimming: 1 base; junction bases outside the gene matches: 0. Germline V gene sequence: CDR1 SGDLS, CDR2 YYNGEE. The CDR3 runs 16 residues. The DNA of the CDR3 is TGTGCCAGCAGCGTAGGGACTAGCGGGGGCCAAGAGACCCAGTACTTC. Translated: CASSVGTSGGQETQYF.

This chain uses TRBV7-9 with TRBJ1-3, with 7 bases identical to TRBD1. Germline trimming cut 5 bases from V and 4 bases from J; bases unmatched to any gene: 8. This CDR3 is 15 amino acids long. The germline V gene has CDR1 SEHNR and CDR2 FQNEAQ (reference sequence). The CDR3 DNA sequence: TGTGCCAGCAGCCCTGGCCGGGACAGAGGAAACACCATATATTTT. Protein sequence: CASSPGRDRGNTIYF.

The CDR3 sequence: CASSQPEGVGGQPQHF. CDR3 nucleotides: TGCGCCAGCAGCCAGCCCGAGGGGGTAGGGGGTCAGCCCCAGCATTTT. The chain carries TRBV4-1 and TRBJ1-5, with D possibly TRBD1 on 6 matching bases. With 3 bases removed from V and 6 bases from J, the gap between germline ends came to 18 bases. The CDR3 is made up of 16 amino acids. Germline V gene sequence: CDR1 MGHRA, CDR2 YSYEKL.

The chain uses TRBV7-2 and TRBJ2-6, with 7 bases identical to TRBD1. Unmatched junction bases numbered 7, after V lost 2 bases and J lost 0 bases. In germline, CDR1 is SGHTA, CDR2 FQGNSA. This CDR3 has 18 amino acids. The CDR3 loop is CASSLTTGMISGANVLTF. The DNA of the CDR3 is TGTGCCAGCAGCTTAACGACAGGGATGATCTCTGGGGCCAACGTCCTGACTTTC.

V gene TRBV2 combines with J gene TRBJ2-3; TRBD2 matches 8 bases. This CDR3 region has 16 residues. CDR1 is SNHLY and CDR2 is FYNNEI in the germline V gene. Losses at the gene ends were 3 bases for V and 6 bases for J; bases not matched to a gene: 11. This CDR3 is CASSDPLAGRGDTQYF. In DNA, the CDR3 is TGTGCCAGCAGTGACCCCTTAGCGGGGAGAGGCGATACGCAGTATTTT.

This clone was seen once. The chain is built from TRBV5-1 and TRBJ2-1, with 8 bases aligning to TRBD2. This CDR3 region has 14 residues. CDR1 and CDR2 (germline): SGHRS, YFSETQ. The V gene end was trimmed by 0 bases and the J gene end by 7 bases; junction bases not matched to a gene: 3. The CDR3 coding sequence is TGCGCCAGCAGCTTGGAGGCTAGCGGGAATGAGCAGTTCTTC. It specifies CASSLEASGNEQFF.